This T cell receptor beta chain comes out of a study of blood T cell repertoires in COVID-19. Whole-study context: Sample material is recorded as cDNA or gDNA derived from T cells, B-cell-depleted T cells, or PBMCs.

Under the authors' procedure: The authors estimated nucleated cell counts from reference gene primer amplification. Assay: immunoSEQ multiplex PCR; the TCRdb copy retains only in-frame clones and omits some. V and J calls and clone size follow that table, whereas D and trimming were derived from the DNA. The sample holds about 100,000 clones, roughly 88% seen once. This CDR3 spans 13 amino acids. V was pared by 0 bases and J by 6 bases, with 8 bases between. The germline V gene encodes CDR1 GTSNPN and CDR2 SVGIG (reference sequence). The sample comprised peripheral blood. The J gene is TRBJ2-2, the V gene TRBV30; D is unclear. This sequence was found in a man between 50 and 59 years old with active or convalescent COVID-19. The CDR3 DNA sequence: TGTGCCTGGAGTGTACTCCGGGCCGGGGAGCTGTTTTTT. This encodes CAWSVLRAGELFF.